Described below is a single T cell receptor (beta chain) sequence and its context. Under the authors' procedure: Reference gene primer amplification gave estimated nucleated cell counts. The repertoire was sequenced with immunoSEQ multiplex PCR; TCRdb's copy has only in-frame clones and lacks some. D and trimming were read from the DNA, whereas the V and J calls and clone size are those reported in that table. The sample has 40,000 or so clones, roughly 80% seen once. The CDR3 runs to 15 residues. CDR1 is SGHAT and CDR2 is FQNNGV in the germline V gene. V trimming: 2 bases; J trimming: 3 bases; junction bases outside the gene matches: 4. This specimen belongs to a study of blood T cell repertoires in COVID-19. Looking at the study overall: Acute-phase and convalescent COVID-19 samples originated in the United States, Italy and Spain.

V usage is TRBV11-2 and J usage is TRBJ1-5, with TRBD1 identical over 7 bases. Sequencing was performed on peripheral blood. The source of this sequence is a human donor with acute or convalescent COVID-19. The donor label of this sample is uncertain. The CDR3 region has the DNA TGTGCCAGCAGCTTACAGGGGGGATTCAATCAGCCCCAGCATTTT. Protein product: CASSLQGGFNQPQHF.